A selection of T cell receptor beta chains follows, all from one sample in a study of cytomegalovirus exposure and HLA in healthy donors. Using immunoSEQ multiplex PCR, the repertoire was profiled, and TCRdb retains in-frame clones only, with some absent. The sample's table shows about 200,000 clones. The sample taken for sequencing was PBMCs. The receptors were gathered from a man aged 25-45 years in good health and CMV-seronegative. CDR3s include the opening cysteine and the closing phenylalanine or tryptophan.

v_call cdr3_aa
TRBV10-3 CAITQTRADTEAFF
TRBV27 CASSLGEEGNEQFF
TRBV30 CAWSVQVALGNQPQHF
TRBV18 CASSLENQPQHF
TRBV5-1 CASRLGTGSTEAFF
TRBV11-3 CASSLTGNEQFF
TRBV7-7 CASSLGTGKTGELFF
TRBV6-5 CASSLQATNYGYTF
TRBV9 CASSAHGGSTGELFF
TRBV10-2 CASSAHRDYSYNEQFF
TRBV5-1 CASSLATGGPQETQYF
TRBV2 CASRPDRGIFF
TRBV18 CASSPLYEQYF
TRBV11-2 CATTGLAASYNEQFF
TRBV5-4 CASSLEQYNSPLHF
TRBV5-5 CASSLALGVGTEAFF
TRBV11-3 CASSLTGDTEAFF
TRBV7-9 CASSLLGQSSGNTIYF
TRBV19 CASSIGRAPLDEQFF
TRBV25-1 CASRPRGTGYNEQFF
TRBV29-1 CSVEEKGTSPGELFF
TRBV7-9 CASSSPGGRENYEQYF
TRBV6-4 CASSGRGGPQETQYF
TRBV7-9 CASSLGAAHGYTF
TRBV2 CASSASSGGLTDTQYF
TRBV7-8 CASSLVRRALEQFF
TRBV28 CASLPPGTSGTYEQYF
TRBV9 CASSSGIFSGNTIYF
TRBV19 CASSLGQVNTGELFF
TRBV5-1 CASSSTPTSGGRETQYF
TRBV19 CASSMRENTEAFF
TRBV19 CASSIGVNYGYTF
TRBV27 CASSPEPDSLSLHYGYTF
TRBV5-1 CASSLGQGAEKLFF
TRBV7-9 CASSPSSYEQYF
TRBV30 CASWTGFYTIYF
TRBV9 CASSVADNNQPQHF
TRBV9 CASSTGTGVTEAFF
TRBV18 CASSPPRDSESYEQYF
TRBV18 CASSPRGTGGVGEKLFF
TRBV7-2 CASSPQGETQYF
TRBV11-3 CASRSLGGNIQYF
TRBV7-2 CASSLSSGTDTQYF
TRBV7-2 CASSLRPSEFQETQYF
TRBV29-1 CSVGDRDYGYTF
TRBV7-2 CASSLGVGTGVRSPLHF
TRBV5-1 CASSESSYNSPLHF
TRBV10-3 CAISERQGPNNEQFF
TRBV11-2 CASSLSLRTSGSQAQYF
TRBV5-1 CASSLKLLAGTGELFF
TRBV6-5 CASSRRSNQPQHF
TRBV27 CASSSGQGFSTEAFF